The 7 T cell receptor beta chains listed next were all sequenced from one sample in a study of shared clonotypes between healthy human individuals. TCRdb keeps only in-frame clones here, not all; method: immunoSEQ multiplex PCR. The repertoire holds about 2.4 million clones, with around nine tenths as singletons. Material: naive CD4+ T cells sorted from blood. Subset in this sample: CD45RA+ positively selected. These receptors came from a man aged 18-30 years in good health.

The chain employs TRBV11-2 and TRBJ1-5; D is undetermined. The CDR3 is 14 amino acids. Germline CDR1 reads SGHAT; CDR2 reads FQNNGV. V lost 5 bases to trimming and J lost 4 bases, with 12 bases between them. The CDR3 DNA follows: TGTGCCAGCAGCCATGCGGGTTTAAATCAGCCCCAGCATTTT. It translates to CASSHAGLNQPQHF.

V usage is TRBV7-9 and J usage is TRBJ2-1, with D perhaps TRBD2 (6 bases). The CDR3 is 15 residues long. V was cut by 1 base and J by 8 bases, with 15 bases left in between. Germline assignment: CDR1 SEHNR and CDR2 FQNEAQ (reference sequence). CDR3 sequence: CASSLGLANGDEQFF. The CDR3 coding sequence is TGTGCCAGCAGCTTAGGCCTAGCGAATGGGGATGAGCAGTTCTTC.

This sequence joins TRBV7-3 and TRBJ2-3, with D uncertain. CDR1 and CDR2 from the germline V gene are SGHTA and FQGTGA. Between the trimmed V and J ends, which lost 2 bases and 4 bases, there was a span of 4 bases. The CDR3 has 12 amino acids. The CDR3 DNA is TGTGCCAGCAGCTTAGTCCCAGATACGCAGTATTTT. Amino acid sequence: CASSLVPDTQYF.

The chain combines TRBV11-2 with TRBJ2-1; 8 bases align to TRBD2. Losses at the gene ends were 5 bases for V and 0 bases for J; bases not matched to a gene: 3. The germline CDR1 and CDR2 sequences are SGHAT and FQNNGV. The CDR3 is 15 amino acids. CDR3 DNA: TGTGCCAGCAGCAAAAGCGGGAGCTCCTACAATGAGCAGTTCTTC. It yields the protein CASSKSGSSYNEQFF. Drawing the rest from reference TRBV11-2 and TRBJ2-1, the complete variable domain is EAGVAQSPRYKIIEKRQSVAFWCNPISGHATLYWYQQILGQGPKLLIQFQNNGVVDDSQLPKDRFSAERLKGVDSTLKIQPAKLEDSAVYLCASSKSGSSYNEQFFGPGTRLTVL.

The chain has TRBV27 and TRBJ1-5; TRBD1 might be the D (5 bases). The CDR3 sequence is 15 residues long. Germline V gene lookup returns CDR1 MNHEY and CDR2 SMNVEV (reference sequence). V was clipped by 5 bases and J by 2 bases, with 13 bases between them. CDR3 nucleotide sequence: TGTGCCAGCAGTCCCGTGGGACCGGGCAATCAGCCCCAGCATTTT. As protein: CASSPVGPGNQPQHF.

The chain couples TRBV28 to TRBJ2-7; possibly TRBD1 for D (6 bases). The germline gives CDR1 MDHEN, CDR2 SYDVKM. The CDR3 loop spans 15 amino acids. The V end was cut by 5 bases, the J end by 0 bases, with 14 bases between. The CDR3: CASSTTGTLSYEQYF. The CDR3 DNA is TGTGCCAGCAGTACGACCGGGACACTCTCCTACGAGCAGTACTTC.

This clone has a single count. The chain joins TRBV5-1 to TRBJ2-4, with D tentatively TRBD2 (6 bases). With 5 bases removed from V and 3 bases from J, the gap between germline ends came to 12 bases. Germline V gives CDR1 SGHRS, CDR2 YFSETQ. The CDR3 is 14 residues long. CDR3 sequence reads: CASSPSEGKNIQYF. The CDR3 DNA reads TGCGCCAGCAGTCCTAGCGAGGGCAAAAACATTCAGTACTTC.